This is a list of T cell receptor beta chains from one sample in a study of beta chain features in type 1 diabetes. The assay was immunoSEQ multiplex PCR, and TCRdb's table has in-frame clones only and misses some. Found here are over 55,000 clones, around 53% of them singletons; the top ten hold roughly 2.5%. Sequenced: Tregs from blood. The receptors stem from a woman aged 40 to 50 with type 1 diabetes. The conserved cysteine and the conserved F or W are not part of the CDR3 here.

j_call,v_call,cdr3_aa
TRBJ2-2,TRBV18,ASSPQRGTGELF
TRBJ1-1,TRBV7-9,ASDRTGFTEAF
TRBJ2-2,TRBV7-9,ASSLILIQGHTGELF
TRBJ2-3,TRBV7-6,ASSQQGQGVTQY
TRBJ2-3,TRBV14,ASSLPSGRLTDTQY
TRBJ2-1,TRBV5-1,ASRAEATSSNEQF
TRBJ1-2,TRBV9,ASSVATGIGYGYT
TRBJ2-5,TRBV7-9,ASTTRVSQETQY
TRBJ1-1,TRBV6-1,ASSYYTEAF
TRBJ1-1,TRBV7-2,ASSLAANTEAF
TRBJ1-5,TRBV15,ATSRAQVWGQPQH
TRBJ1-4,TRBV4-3,ASSLRGNGEKLF
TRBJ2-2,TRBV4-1,ASSLTENTGELF
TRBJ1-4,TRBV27,ASSFSQGLEKLF
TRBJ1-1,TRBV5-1,ASSLAPPDQGSEAF
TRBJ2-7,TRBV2,ACQGSVMGEQY
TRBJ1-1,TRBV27,ASSTQGSAEAF
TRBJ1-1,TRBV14,ASSDRVGRAF
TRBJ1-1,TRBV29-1,SGGQGTANTEAF
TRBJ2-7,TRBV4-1,ASSQESREVGEQY
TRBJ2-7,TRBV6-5,ASSYSSEVFYEQY
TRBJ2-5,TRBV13,ASSHGVVRGGEETQY
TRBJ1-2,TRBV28,ASSGSGDFYGYT
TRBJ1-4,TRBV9,ASSARDSSNEKLF
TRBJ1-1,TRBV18,ASSGAGNTEAF
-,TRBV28,ASSLSVLGGGNEQY
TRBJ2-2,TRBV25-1,ASSDQVGELF
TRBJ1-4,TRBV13,ASSSADPGGEKLF
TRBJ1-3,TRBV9,ASSGRISGNTIY
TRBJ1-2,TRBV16,ASSRISTGVGNT
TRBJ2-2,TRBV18,ASSPYQGTTGELF
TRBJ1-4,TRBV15,ATTGQTNEKLF
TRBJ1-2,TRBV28,ASRQWAVPNYGYT
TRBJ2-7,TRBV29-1,SVQGGTANEQY
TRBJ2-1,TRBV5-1,ASSLDGQGTIEQF
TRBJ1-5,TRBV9,ASSVGLANQPQH
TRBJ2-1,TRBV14,ASSQEPPGTGGSSSYNEQF
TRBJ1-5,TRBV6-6,ASRDRDTLKPQH
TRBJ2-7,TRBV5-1,ASSSGQPSGEQY
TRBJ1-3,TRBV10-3,ATRWTGATSGNTIY
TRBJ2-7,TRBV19,ASSIGTVYEQY
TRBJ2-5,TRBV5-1,ASSFRDRRQETQY
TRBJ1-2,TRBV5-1,ASSFTGNVYGYT
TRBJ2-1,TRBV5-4,ASSQERDSQF
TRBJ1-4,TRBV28,ASRVPGRTWDEKLF
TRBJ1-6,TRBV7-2,ASSSQGNSPLH
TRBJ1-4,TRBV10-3,AISGRTGPNEKLF
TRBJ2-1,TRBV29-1,SVEVSRGNEQF
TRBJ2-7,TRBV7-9,ASSLGAGSYEQY
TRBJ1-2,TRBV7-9,ASSYDRGYGYT
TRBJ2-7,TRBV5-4,ASSLDSSSYEQY
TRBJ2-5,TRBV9,ASSGPGQGGETQY
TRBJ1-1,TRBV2,ASRTANTEAF
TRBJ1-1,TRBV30,AWGGSDTEAF
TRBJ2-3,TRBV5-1,ASTRSSGGFSTDTQY
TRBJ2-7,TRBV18,ASSPGRGIPYEQY
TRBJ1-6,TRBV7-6,ASSFSSYNSPLH